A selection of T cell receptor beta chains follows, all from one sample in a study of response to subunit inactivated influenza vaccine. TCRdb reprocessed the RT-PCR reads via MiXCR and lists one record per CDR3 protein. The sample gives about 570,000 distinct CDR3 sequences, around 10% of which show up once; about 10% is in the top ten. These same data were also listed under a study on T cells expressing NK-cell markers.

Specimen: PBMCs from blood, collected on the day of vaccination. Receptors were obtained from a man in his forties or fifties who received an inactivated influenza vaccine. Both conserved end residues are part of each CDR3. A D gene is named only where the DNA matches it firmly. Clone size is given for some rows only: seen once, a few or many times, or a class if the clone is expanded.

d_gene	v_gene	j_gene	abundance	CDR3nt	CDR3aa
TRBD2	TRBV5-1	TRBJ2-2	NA	TGCGCCAGCAGCTTGGCTAGCGGAGTAACCGGGGAGCTGTTTTTT	CASSLASGVTGELFF
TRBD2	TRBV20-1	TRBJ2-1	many	TGCAGTGCTGAGGGGACTAGCGGGAGCTCCTACAATGAGCAGTTCTTC	CSAEGTSGSSYNEQFF
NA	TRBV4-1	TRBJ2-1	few	TGCGCCAGCAGCCAAGAATTGGGGTTCAATGAGCAGTTCTTC	CASSQELGFNEQFF
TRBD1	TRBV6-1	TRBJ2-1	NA	TGTGCCAGCAAGAAGGGAGGAGGACAGGGCCACAATGAGCAGTTCTTC	CASKKGGGQGHNEQFF
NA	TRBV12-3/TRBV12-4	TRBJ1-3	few	TGTGCCAGCAGTCAGCGGGCTTCATGGAACACCATATATTTT	CASSQRASWNTIYF
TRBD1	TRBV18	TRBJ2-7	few	TGTGCCAGCTCCCATTCGCGGGACAGGGGTTTTTACGAGCAGTACTTC	CASSHSRDRGFYEQYF
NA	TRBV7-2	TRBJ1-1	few	TGTGCCAGCAGCTTCGTGACAGCTAACACTGAAGCTTTCTTT	CASSFVTANTEAFF
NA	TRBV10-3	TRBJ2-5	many	TGTGCCACCGGACAACTACAAGAGACCCAGTACTTC	CATGQLQETQYF
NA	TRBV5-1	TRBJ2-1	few	TGCGCCAGCAGCGAGGACAGTATGGGGTACAATGAGCAGTTCTTC	CASSEDSMGYNEQFF
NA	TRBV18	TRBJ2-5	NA	TGTGCCAGCTCACCGGGCAGGTCACAAGAGACCCAGTACTTC	CASSPGRSQETQYF
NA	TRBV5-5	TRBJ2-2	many	TGTGCCAGCAGCCGGGGTGCGGACACCGGGGAGCTGTTTTTT	CASSRGADTGELFF
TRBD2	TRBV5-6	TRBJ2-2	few	TGTGCCAGCAGCCTACGGACTAGCGGGAGGATCGGGGAGCTGTTTTTT	CASSLRTSGRIGELFF
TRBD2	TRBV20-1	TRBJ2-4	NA	TGCAGTGCTGCCTTAGCGGGCGAAAACATTCAGTACTTC	CSAALAGENIQYF
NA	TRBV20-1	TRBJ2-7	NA	TGCAGTGCTAGAGAACCCAGGGTCCGGGGGACCTACGAGCAGTACTTC	CSAREPRVRGTYEQYF
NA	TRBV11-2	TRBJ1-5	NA	TGTGCCAGCAGCAAGGACGGCCCACAGTGGCCCCAGCATTTT	CASSKDGPQWPQHF
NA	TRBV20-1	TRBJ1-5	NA	TGCAGTGCTAGAGATAGGGGGCAGCCCCAGCATTTT	CSARDRGQPQHF
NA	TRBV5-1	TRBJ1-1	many	TGCGCCAGCAGCTTGCGGGCAGGGAACACTGAAGCTTTCTTT	CASSLRAGNTEAFF
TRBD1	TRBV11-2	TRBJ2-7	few	TGTGCCAGCAGCTTTTTTGCAGGGGGCGTGTACGAGCAGTACTTC	CASSFFAGGVYEQYF
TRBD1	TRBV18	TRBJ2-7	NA	TGTGCCAGCTCACCGCGGCAGGGGGCGCGTGAGCAGTACTTC	CASSPRQGAREQYF
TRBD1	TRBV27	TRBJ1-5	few	TGTGCCAGCAGCCCAAACCGGGACAGTTATCAGCCCCAGCATTTT	CASSPNRDSYQPQHF
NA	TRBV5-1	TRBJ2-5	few	TGCGCCAGCAGCTTGGGACAGCAGACAGGCCAAGAGACCCAGTACTTC	CASSLGQQTGQETQYF
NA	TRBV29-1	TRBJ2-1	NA	TGCAGCGTCGGAGATAGACAGTTCAGCTCCTACAATGAGCAGTTCTTC	CSVGDRQFSSYNEQFF
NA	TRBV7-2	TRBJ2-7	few	TGTGCCAGCAGCACCGAACAAAAGGGGTTGTCCTACGAGCAGTACTTC	CASSTEQKGLSYEQYF
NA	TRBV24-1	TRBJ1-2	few	TGTGCCACCAGCCTTTCCTATGGCTACACCTTC	CATSLSYGYTF
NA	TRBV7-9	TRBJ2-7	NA	TGTGCCAGCAGCTTACAGACCTACGAGCAGTACTTC	CASSLQTYEQYF
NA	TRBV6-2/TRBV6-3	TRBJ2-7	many	TGTGCCAGCAGTTACCTGTGGACTTACGAGCAGTACTTC	CASSYLWTYEQYF
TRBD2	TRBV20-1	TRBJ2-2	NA	TGCAGTGCTAGGAGCGGGGGGGGCACCGGGGAGCTGTTTTTT	CSARSGGGTGELFF
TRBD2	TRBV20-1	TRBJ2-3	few	TGCAGTGCGAGTAGGGTCGTAGCGGGGTGGGTAGATACGCAGTATTTT	CSASRVVAGWVDTQYF
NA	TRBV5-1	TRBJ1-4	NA	TGCGCCAGCAGCAGTGGGGCGGCGCGTAATGAAAAACTGTTTTTT	CASSSGAARNEKLFF
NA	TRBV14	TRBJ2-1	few	TGTGCCAGCAGTCGAGGGGCTTACAGTAGCTACAGTGAGCAGTTCTTC	CASSRGAYSSYSEQFF
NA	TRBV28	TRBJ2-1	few	TGTGCCAGCAGTTTTGAAGGCGGGAACTACAATGAGCAGTTCTTC	CASSFEGGNYNEQFF
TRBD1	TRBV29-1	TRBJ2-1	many	TGCAGCACCGGACAGGGGCACAATGAGCAGTTCTTC	CSTGQGHNEQFF
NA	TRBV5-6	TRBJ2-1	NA	TGTGCCAGCAGCTTAGGGCCGACAGTTTACAATGAGCAGTTCTTC	CASSLGPTVYNEQFF
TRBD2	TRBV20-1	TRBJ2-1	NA	TGCAGTGGACTAGCGGGGAGGGGGAATGAGCAGTTCTTC	CSGLAGRGNEQFF
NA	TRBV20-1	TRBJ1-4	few	TGCAGTGCTAAGAGGGGGAATGAAAAACTGTTTTTT	CSAKRGNEKLFF
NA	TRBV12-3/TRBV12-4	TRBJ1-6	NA	TGTGCCAGCAGTTACGGGACATTAGGTGGTTCACCCCTCCACTTT	CASSYGTLGGSPLHF
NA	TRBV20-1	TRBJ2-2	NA	TGCAGTGCTGAGAACACCGGGGAGCTGTTTTTT	CSAENTGELFF
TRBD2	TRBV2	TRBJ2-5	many	TGTGCCAGCATGCGGGGGGTACCAGCCGGAGAGACCCAGTACTTC	CASMRGVPAGETQYF
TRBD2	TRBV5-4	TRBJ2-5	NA	TGTGCCAGCAGCTTGGGGACTAAGCGGGGATCCCAAGAGACCCAGTACTTC	CASSLGTKRGSQETQYF
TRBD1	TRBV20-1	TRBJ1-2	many	TGCAGTGCCAGCACAGGGGTTGATGGCTACACCTTC	CSASTGVDGYTF
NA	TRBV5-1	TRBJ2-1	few	TGCGCCAGCAGCTTGGGGGGAATCTCTCTTTACAATGAGCAGTTCTTC	CASSLGGISLYNEQFF
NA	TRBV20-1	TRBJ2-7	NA	TGCAGTGCTAGGCCCCTAACAGGGTTGGGCGAGCAGTACTTC	CSARPLTGLGEQYF